Listed here are 8 T cell receptor beta chains from one sample, sequenced in a study of regulatory T cells in long-lasting Graves disease. Building the TCR beta libraries relied on iRepertoire HTBI primers, and CDR3 regions underwent Arm-PCR. One entry per CDR3 protein results from TCRdb running MiXCR on the multiplex PCR reads. Of roughly 560,000 distinct CDR3 sequences listed, 12% are singletons. The time point was: newly diagnosed GD, antithyroid drugs for less than 3 months. Following extraction of RNA from PBMCs, that RNA was used to make the TCR library. This sample also belongs to another study, concerning T cells in Graves' hyperthyroidism and ophthalmopathy.

The sequences come from peripheral blood mononuclear cells (PBMCs), collected at new diagnosis, from a patient treated with antithyroid drugs. These receptors all come from a woman under 40 with Graves disease.

In its sample, this clonotype was seen many times. The junction does not match germline at one end; this may be a read error. CDR3 residues: CASSYSSTGVEKLFF. The CDR3 region has the DNA TGTGCCAGCAGTTACTCGAGTACAGGGGTTGAAAAACTGTTTTTT. The V gene is TRBV6-4, the J gene TRBJ1-4; TRBD1 matches at 7 bases. From germline, CDR1 is MRHNA and CDR2 SNTAGT. The CDR3 spans 15 residues.

This clonotype was recorded at least ten times. The chain recombines TRBV30 with TRBJ2-4; tentative D call: TRBD2 (6 bases). Germline-derived CDR1 and CDR2 are GTSNPN and SVGIG (reference sequence). Between the trimmed V and J ends, which lost 0 bases and 6 bases, there was a span of 9 bases. The CDR3 extends over 13 amino acids. CDR3: CAWSVNGRNIQYF. DNA for the CDR3: TGTGCCTGGAGTGTAAACGGGAGAAACATTCAGTACTTC.

The sample holds a few counts of this clonotype. V and J are TRBV3-1 and TRBJ1-1; D possibly corresponds to TRBD1 (6 bases). Germline CDR1 and CDR2: LGHDT and YNNKEL (reference sequence). Trimming shortened V by 4 bases and J by 4 bases, and 13 bases separated the two germline ends. The CDR3 is 14 amino acids. CDR3 bases: TGTGCCAGCAGCCTCCGACTAGGGGGCACTGAAGCTTTCTTT. As protein: CASSLRLGGTEAFF.

This chain joins TRBV19 and TRBJ2-7; D uncertain. With 2 bases removed from V and 3 bases from J, the gap between germline ends came to 8 bases. CDR3 length: 13 amino acids. Germline V gives CDR1 LNHDA, CDR2 SQIVND (reference sequence). CDR3 in DNA: TGTGCCAGTAGTATAATAAACGGCTACGAGCAGTACTTC. It yields the protein CASSIINGYEQYF. The variable domain in full, completed from reference TRBV19 and TRBJ2-7, reads DGGITQSPKYLFRKEGQNVTLSCEQNLNHDAMYWYRQDPGQGLRLIYYSQIVNDFQKGDIAEGYSVSREKKESFPLTVTSAQKNPTAFYLCASSIINGYEQYFGPGTRLTVT.

In this sample, this clonotype turned up many times. The chain links TRBV7-2 to TRBJ1-5, with 7 bases lining up with TRBD1. The junction had 13 bases not matched to a gene; V was cut back by 5 bases and J by 9 bases. The V gene's germline CDR1 is SGHTA and CDR2 FQGNSA. This CDR3 spans 15 amino acids. The CDR3 reads CASSSRDSRVGPQHF. The CDR3 nucleotides read TGTGCCAGCAGCAGCCGGGACAGCAGAGTGGGGCCCCAGCATTTT.

This clonotype was seen repeatedly, ten times or more. This chain connects TRBV7-2 to TRBJ2-3; D gene unclear. The germline V gene encodes CDR1 SGHTA and CDR2 FQGNSA. The CDR3 covers 14 residues. V gave up 6 bases and J gave up 1 base, with 11 bases separating them. The CDR3 nucleotides read TGTGCCAGCAGGTTTGGTGCCGGCACAGATACGCAGTATTTT. It specifies CASRFGAGTDTQYF.

This clonotype was observed at least ten times. The CDR3 bases are TGTGCCAGCAGCGTAGGCCCCTCTCTTAGCTCCTACGAGCAGTACTTC. Translating it yields CASSVGPSLSSYEQYF. The gene calls are TRBV9 and TRBJ2-7, with D uncertain. Germline V gene data show CDR1 as SGDLS and CDR2 as YYNGEE. The germline V and J ends were trimmed by 0 bases and 0 bases, with 13 bases remaining between them. The CDR3 is 16 amino acids.

This clonotype has ten or more counts. V and J are TRBV11-2 and TRBJ2-1; 12 bases are shared with TRBD2. The CDR3 sequence is 17 residues long. Germline CDR1 is SGHAT and CDR2 is FQNNGV. Trimming took 5 bases from V and 3 from J; bases not matched to a gene: 8. CDR3 region: CASSRRLAGEIYNEQFF. The CDR3 DNA follows: TGTGCCAGCAGCAGACGACTAGCGGGAGAAATCTACAATGAGCAGTTCTTC.